The 30 T cell receptor beta chains in this list originate from one sample, sequenced in a study of CD4 T cells in relation to SARS-CoV-2 and coronaviruses. Unexposed donor CD4+ T cells date from about 2011-2019, before the COVID-19 pandemic. CD4+ T cells were isolated from the cells after about nine days of culture. Measured with immunoSEQ multiplex PCR; TCRdb has only the in-frame clones, and not every one. Of 20,000 to 25,000 clones listed, about 80% are singletons. Their antigens remain unidentified. The specimen was CD4+ T cells from PBMCs, cultured in vitro. These receptor sequences come from a human donor in good health.

The sample holds a few counts of this clone. The chain couples TRBV24-1 to TRBJ2-2; no definite D call. Germline V gives CDR1 KGHDR, CDR2 SFDVKD. V was cut by 5 bases and J by 6 bases, with 3 bases left in between. The CDR3 loop spans 11 amino acids. CDR3 sequence: CATSVSGELFF. CDR3 DNA sequence: TGTGCCACCAGTGTCTCCGGGGAGCTGTTTTTT.

The sample holds a few counts of this clone. V usage is TRBV3-1 (or the pseudogene TRBV3-2) and J usage is TRBJ2-2; unclear D gene. The CDR3 sequence is 14 residues long. Germline loops: CDR1 LGHDT, CDR2 YNNKEL (reference sequence). The V gene lost 4 bases and the J gene lost 3 bases, with 9 bases spanning the gap. This CDR3 reads CASSRNVYTGELFF. The CDR3 bases are TGTGCCAGCAGCCGGAATGTTTACACCGGGGAGCTGTTTTTT.

V and J are TRBV2 and TRBJ1-5; D unresolved. Trimming pared 1 base from V and 5 bases from J, leaving 12 bases between. Germline V lookup: CDR1 SNHLY, CDR2 FYNNEI. This CDR3 spans 15 amino acids. The CDR3 DNA sequence: TGTGCCAGCAGTGAAGATGTCCAGGATTATCAGCCCCAGCATTTT. Amino acids: CASSEDVQDYQPQHF.

This chain joins TRBV2 and TRBJ2-7, with D unclear. The CDR3 is 14 residues long. Germline CDR1 is SNHLY and CDR2 is FYNNEI. The germline V and J ends were trimmed by 1 base and 1 base, with 8 bases remaining between them. The CDR3 reads CASSEGGTSYEQYF. The CDR3 region has the DNA TGTGCCAGCAGTGAAGGAGGTACATCCTACGAGCAGTACTTC.

This sequence joins TRBV5-4 and TRBJ2-1, with 7 bases that match TRBD1. Germline V CDR1 and CDR2: SGHNT, YYREEE (reference sequence). V was clipped by 2 bases and J by 2 bases; unmatched bases: 4. CDR3 size: 15 residues. The CDR3 loop is CASSFDQGAYNEQFF. The CDR3 coding sequence is TGTGCCAGCAGCTTTGATCAGGGGGCCTACAATGAGCAGTTCTTC.

The table lists this clone with a few counts. The CDR3, as DNA: TGTGCCAGCAGCCGGGGACTAGCGGGATTGTATGATGAGCAGTTCTTC. Translating it yields CASSRGLAGLYDEQFF. The genes are TRBV4-2 and TRBJ2-1, with TRBD2 matching over 13 bases. The CDR3 spans 16 residues. In germline, CDR1 is LGHNA, CDR2 YNFKEQ. V lost 4 bases to trimming and J lost 8 bases; unmatched junction nucleotides: 8.

V usage is TRBV18 and J usage is TRBJ1-2; D is unresolved. The ends were cut back, 0 bases at V and 8 bases at J, with 10 bases in the middle. Germline V gives CDR1 KGHSH, CDR2 LQKENI. The CDR3 runs 13 residues. The CDR3 DNA follows: TGTGCCAGCTCACCACCGCGGGGAGGCGGCTACACCTTC. This encodes CASSPPRGGGYTF.

V is TRBV28 and J is TRBJ1-3; TRBD1 matches at 10 bases. The CDR3 is 18 residues long. Germline lookup yields CDR1 MDHEN and CDR2 SYDVKM. The junction had 7 bases not matched to a gene; V was cut back by 2 bases and J by 0 bases. DNA for the CDR3: TGTGCCAGCAGTTTAACCTTCGGGACAGGGGCCTCTGGAAACACCATATATTTT. Protein product: CASSLTFGTGASGNTIYF.

The chain carries TRBV18 and TRBJ1-1; D gene ambiguous. V was clipped by 4 bases and J by 1 base, with 13 bases between them. Germline CDR1 KGHSH, CDR2 LQKENI. The CDR3 has 15 residues. The CDR3 sequence is CASSLGGAGNTEAFF. CDR3 DNA: TGTGCCAGCTCACTAGGCGGTGCAGGGAACACTGAAGCTTTCTTT. Drawing the rest from reference TRBV18 and TRBJ1-1, the complete variable domain is NAGVMQNPRHLVRRRGQEARLRCSPMKGHSHVYWYRQLPEEGLKFMVYLQKENIIDESGMPKERFSAEFPKEGPSILRIQQVVRGDSAAYFCASSLGGAGNTEAFFGQGTRLTVV.

The chain links TRBV5-1 to TRBJ2-3; possibly TRBD2 for D (6 bases). The germline V gene encodes CDR1 SGHRS and CDR2 YFSETQ. The CDR3 runs to 16 residues. The V end was cut by 0 bases, the J end by 1 base, with 12 bases between. Here the CDR3 reads CASSLEGGVGTDTQYF. CDR3 coding DNA: TGCGCCAGCAGCTTGGAGGGCGGGGTCGGCACAGATACGCAGTATTTT.

This chain joins TRBV12-3 or TRBV12-4 and TRBJ1-2; D possibly corresponds to TRBD1 (6 bases). This CDR3 region has 13 residues. Trimming took 5 bases from V and 8 from J, leaving 15 bases between them. CDR3 in amino acids: CASSRGILGGYTF. The CDR3 DNA follows: TGTGCCAGCAGTAGGGGGATCCTTGGGGGCTACACCTTC.

This clone has only a few counts. V usage is TRBV7-9 and J usage is TRBJ1-2; weak D call: TRBD1 (6 bases). There are 10 residues in the CDR3. V shed 5 bases and J shed 11 bases, with 9 bases lying between them. From germline, CDR1 is SEHNR and CDR2 FQNEAQ (reference sequence). CDR3 coding DNA: TGTGCCAGCAGCGTCAGGGGTTACACCTTC. Its translation is CASSVRGYTF.

This clone was recorded once. The V and J genes are TRBV4-2 and TRBJ1-3; the match to TRBD1 covers 7 bases. CDR3 length equals 17 residues. The V and J ends lost 0 bases and 0 bases, in that order; junction bases with no gene match: 5. From germline, CDR1 is LGHNA and CDR2 YNFKEQ. The CDR3 nucleotides read TGTGCCAGCAGCCAAGAGCCAGGGGGTCACTCTGGAAACACCATATATTTT. Translated, it gives CASSQEPGGHSGNTIYF.

The rearrangement joins TRBV6-5 to TRBJ1-2; no firm D call. Trimming took 4 bases from V and 8 from J, leaving 5 bases between them. There are 10 residues in the CDR3. Germline-derived CDR1 and CDR2 are MNHEY and SVGAGI. The CDR3 bases are TGTGCCAGCAGTTTTACGGGCTACACCTTC. This sequence encodes CASSFTGYTF.

The CDR3 sequence is CASSPTTGATYEQYF. The DNA of the CDR3 is TGCGCCAGCAGTCCGACGACTGGGGCAACCTACGAGCAGTACTTC. The chain employs TRBV5-1 and TRBJ2-7; D is perhaps TRBD1 (5 bases). Trimming stripped 5 bases from V and 2 bases from J, with 17 bases between. The CDR3 covers 15 residues. The germline V gene encodes CDR1 SGHRS and CDR2 YFSETQ. Combining the CDR3 with reference TRBV5-1 and TRBJ2-7 gives the whole variable domain KAGVTQTPRYLIKTRGQQVTLSCSPISGHRSVSWYQQTPGQGLQFLFEYFSETQRNKGNFPGRFSGRQFSNSRSEMNVSTLELGDSALYLCASSPTTGATYEQYFGPGTRLTVT.

The chain uses TRBV2 and TRBJ2-2; 10 nucleotides align to TRBD2. CDR1 and CDR2 from the germline V gene are SNHLY and FYNNEI. V was clipped by 4 bases and J by 6 bases; unmatched bases: 8. CDR3 size: 16 residues. The CDR3 DNA reads as TGTGCCAGCAGTGCCCCTAGCGGGAGATTTTCCGGGGAGCTGTTTTTT. Protein: CASSAPSGRFSGELFF.

The sample holds one count of this clone. The rearrangement links TRBV7-3 to TRBJ2-5, with 9 bases identical to TRBD1. V lost 5 bases, J lost 1 base, and 8 bases stayed unmatched. Germline CDR1 and CDR2: SGHTA and FQGTGA. The CDR3 is 16 amino acids. In DNA, the CDR3 is TGTGCCAGCAGCCCAAACCCGGGACAGGGCCAAGAGACCCAGTACTTC. Its translation: CASSPNPGQGQETQYF.

The chain recombines TRBV7-9 with TRBJ2-6; TRBD1 is a possible D gene (6 bases). V lost 5 bases and J lost 0, with 14 bases in between. This CDR3 spans 17 amino acids. The germline CDR1 and CDR2 sequences are SEHNR and FQNEAQ (reference sequence). This CDR3 is CASSTDSYYSGANVLTF. As DNA, the CDR3 is TGTGCCAGCAGCACGGACAGTTACTACTCTGGGGCCAACGTCCTGACTTTC. The full variable domain, in which reference TRBV7-9 and TRBJ2-6 provide the parts outside the CDR3, is DTGVSQNPRHKITKRGQNVTFRCDPISEHNRLYWYRQTLGQGPEFLTYFQNEAQLEKSRLLSDRFSAERPKGSFSTLEIQRTEQGDSAMYLCASSTDSYYSGANVLTFGAGSRLTVL.

The J gene is TRBJ2-5, the V gene TRBV18, with 7 nucleotides matching TRBD1. The germline CDR1 and CDR2 sequences are KGHSH and LQKENI. This CDR3 region has 13 residues. The ends lost 3 bases at V and 2 bases at J; junction bases unmatched: 0. The CDR3 loop reads CASSPGQQETQYF. The CDR3 bases are TGTGCCAGCTCACCGGGACAGCAAGAGACCCAGTACTTC.

This rearrangement joins TRBV5-6 to TRBJ2-7; D remains ambiguous. The length of the CDR3 is 13 residues. Germline CDR1 SGHDT, CDR2 YYEEEE. V was pared by 0 bases and J by 5 bases, with 9 bases between. Here the CDR3 DNA reads TGTGCCAGCAGCTTGGGCAAGTATAACGAGCAGTACTTC. It translates to CASSLGKYNEQYF.

This chain links TRBV14 with TRBJ1-3; D remains unclear. V was trimmed by 1 base and J by 3 bases, leaving 4 bases between them. Germline lookup yields CDR1 SGHDN and CDR2 FVKESK. The length of the CDR3 is 13 residues. The CDR3 DNA sequence: TGTGCCAGCAGCCAAGGACTTGGAAACACCATATATTTT. Translation gives CASSQGLGNTIYF.

The chain links TRBV2 to TRBJ2-6; D is perhaps TRBD2 (7 bases). V shed 3 bases and J shed 13 bases, with 19 bases lying between them. The germline V gene has CDR1 SNHLY and CDR2 FYNNEI. CDR3 length: 15 residues. As DNA, the CDR3 is TGTGCCAGCAGTGACAGCCACGCGGGGGCCAGGGTCCTGACTTTC. Residues: CASSDSHAGARVLTF.

The chain employs TRBV19 and TRBJ2-7; D is unresolved. From germline, CDR1 is LNHDA and CDR2 SQIVND (reference sequence). The CDR3 has 15 amino acids. Trimming took 4 bases from V and 5 from J, leaving 18 bases between them. The CDR3 DNA reads as TGTGCCAGTAGTACGATGGACGGAGACGCGAACGAGCAGTACTTC. Amino acids: CASSTMDGDANEQYF.

This sequence joins TRBV5-8 and TRBJ1-1; D call uncertain. This CDR3 is built from 15 residues. Germline CDR1 SGHTS, CDR2 YDEGEE. The germline V and J ends were trimmed by 1 base and 2 bases, with 12 bases remaining between them. The CDR3 reads CASSLSGILNTEAFF. For the CDR3, the DNA is TGTGCCAGCAGCTTGTCGGGCATCCTAAACACTGAAGCTTTCTTT.

The CDR3: CASSPDRSMNTEAFF. CDR3 DNA: TGTGCCAGCAGTCCCGACAGAAGCATGAACACTGAAGCTTTCTTT. This chain joins TRBV6-2 or TRBV6-3 and TRBJ1-1, with D possibly TRBD1 on 5 matching bases. The ends were cut back, 5 bases at V and 0 bases at J, with 13 bases in the middle. The CDR3 runs to 15 residues. The germline gives CDR1 MNHEY, CDR2 SVGEGT.

The CDR3 DNA reads as TGTGCCAGCACCGGGGACAGGGCTGGGGGCTACACCTTC. Protein sequence: CASTGDRAGGYTF. The chain combines TRBV6-5 with TRBJ1-2; 9 bases line up with TRBD1. V was pared by 7 bases and J by 8 bases, with 8 bases of the junction left unmatched. Germline-derived CDR1 and CDR2 are MNHEY and SVGAGI. The length of the CDR3 is 13 residues.

The chain couples TRBV6-1 to TRBJ2-1; D is ambiguous. Per germline, CDR1 MNHNS and CDR2 SASEGT. This CDR3 spans 15 amino acids. Trimming removed 3 bases at V and 10 bases at J, with 19 bases between. This CDR3 is CASSESRAPWTEQFF. CDR3 nucleotides: TGTGCCAGCAGTGAGAGTAGGGCGCCTTGGACGGAGCAGTTCTTC.

The J gene is TRBJ2-1, the V gene TRBV5-1; TRBD2 might be the D (6 bases). The CDR3 sequence is 14 residues long. Germline-derived CDR1 and CDR2 are SGHRS and YFSETQ. V was pared by 6 bases and J by 5 bases, with 15 bases between. The CDR3 bases are TGCGCCAGCACCCGGTCTTGGGGGGACAATGAGCAGTTCTTC. Translation: CASTRSWGDNEQFF. The variable domain in full, completed from reference TRBV5-1 and TRBJ2-1, reads KAGVTQTPRYLIKTRGQQVTLSCSPISGHRSVSWYQQTPGQGLQFLFEYFSETQRNKGNFPGRFSGRQFSNSRSEMNVSTLELGDSALYLCASTRSWGDNEQFFGPGTRLTVL.

In its sample, this clone was seen a few times. The chain combines TRBV24-1 with TRBJ2-1; no reliable D call. Trimming removed 3 bases at V and 4 bases at J, with 9 bases between. Germline CDR1 reads KGHDR; CDR2 reads SFDVKD. The CDR3 runs to 14 residues. CDR3 sequence reads: CATSDERLYNEQFF. The DNA of the CDR3 is TGTGCCACCAGTGATGAGCGACTGTACAATGAGCAGTTCTTC.

The genes are TRBV27 and TRBJ2-7, with 12 positions matching TRBD1. V dropped 8 bases and J dropped 4; count of bases not matched to a gene: 12. The CDR3 sequence is 16 residues long. CDR1 and CDR2 (germline): MNHEY, SMNVEV (reference sequence). In DNA, the CDR3 is TGTGCCAGCGGAAAGTTGGGGGGACAGGGGGCTTACGAGCAGTACTTC. Amino acid sequence: CASGKLGGQGAYEQYF.